These T cell receptor beta chains were read from a single sample in a study of human versus mouse CDR3 diversity and MHC coevolution. Sequencing was performed with immunoSEQ multiplex PCR; in TCRdb, only in-frame clones are kept and a portion is missing. The sample comprises about 60,000 clones, approximately 94% of which are singletons, and approximately 17% rests with the top ten. The specimen sequenced was naive CD4+ T cells from blood. These receptors all stem from a person aged 55 to 69 in good health. Each CDR3 is given with its conserved first and last residue. The D gene is left open where the match is weak. Clone size, where shown, is once, few, many, or a class for clones that have expanded.

clone size,V gene,D gene,J gene,CDR3 protein,CDR3 DNA
-,TRBV19,-,TRBJ2-5,CASSVQVQETQYF,TGTGCCAGTAGTGTACAGGTTCAAGAGACCCAGTACTTC
-,TRBV19,TRBD2,TRBJ2-3,CASSIEILAATDTQYF,TGTGCCAGTAGTATAGAAATTCTAGCGGCCACAGATACGCAGTATTTT
-,TRBV5-6,TRBD1,TRBJ2-1,CASSLERGQVYNEQFF,TGTGCCAGCAGCTTGGAACGGGGACAGGTCTACAATGAGCAGTTCTTC
-,TRBV5-1,TRBD1,TRBJ1-4,CASSPDRDLAKLFF,TGCGCCAGCAGCCCAGACAGGGACCTGGCGAAACTGTTTTTT
-,TRBV5-1,TRBD1,TRBJ1-1,CASSLHSPGQGLNTEAFF,TGCGCCAGCAGCTTACATTCGCCGGGACAGGGTTTGAACACTGAAGCTTTCTTT
once,TRBV4-2,-,TRBJ2-7,CASSQEGGMNSYEQYF,TGTGCCAGCAGCCAAGAGGGCGGGATGAACTCCTACGAGCAGTACTTC
-,TRBV11-3,-,TRBJ2-3,CASSLGNGRDTDTQYF,TGTGCCAGCAGCTTAGGCAACGGGAGAGACACAGATACGCAGTATTTT
-,TRBV10-1,-,TRBJ2-7,CASSERTLQYF,TGCGCCAGCAGTGAGAGGACTCTGCAGTACTTC
once,TRBV27,TRBD2,TRBJ2-1,CASRKTGGNEQFF,TGTGCCAGCAGAAAAACCGGGGGGAATGAGCAGTTCTTC
-,TRBV25-1,-,TRBJ1-2,CASRGDFYGYTF,TGTGCCAGCAGGGGGGACTTCTATGGCTACACCTTC
-,TRBV10-3,-,TRBJ2-5,CAISGGTKETQYF,TGTGCCATCAGTGGGGGGACAAAAGAGACCCAGTACTTC
-,TRBV7-9,TRBD2,TRBJ2-3,CASSLSGADTQYF,TGTGCCAGCAGTCTGAGCGGGGCCGATACGCAGTATTTT
-,TRBV25-1,-,TRBJ1-1,CASTEGGLNTEAFF,TGTGCCAGCACCGAGGGGGGGCTGAACACTGAAGCTTTCTTT
-,TRBV19,TRBD2,TRBJ2-1,CASSMGGRDNEQFF,TGTGCCAGTAGTATGGGCGGGAGGGACAATGAGCAGTTCTTC
-,TRBV9,-,TRBJ2-3,CASSVVSGSDTQYF,TGTGCCAGCAGCGTAGTGTCAGGGTCAGATACGCAGTATTTT
-,TRBV25-1,-,TRBJ2-7,CASSTSRHSYEQYF,-
-,TRBV10-3,TRBD1,TRBJ1-6,CAITGQGGSPLHF,TGTGCCATCACCGGACAGGGAGGGTCACCCCTCCACTTT
-,TRBV15,-,TRBJ1-3,CATSRGASGNTIYF,TGTGCCACCAGCAGAGGGGCCTCGGGAAACACCATATATTTT
-,TRBV7-6,TRBD1,TRBJ2-1,CASSWGGQVDSNEQFF,TGTGCCAGCAGCTGGGGCGGACAGGTCGATTCCAATGAGCAGTTCTTC
-,TRBV6-6,TRBD1,TRBJ2-2,CASSFTDRQSGELFF,TGTGCCAGCAGTTTTACGGACAGGCAATCGGGGGAGCTGTTTTTT
once,TRBV7-2,-,TRBJ2-1,CASSTPPYNEQFF,TGTGCCAGCAGCACTCCTCCCTACAATGAGCAGTTCTTC
-,TRBV5-4,-,TRBJ1-2,CAGQRDNYGYTF,TGTGCCGGACAGCGGGATAACTATGGCTACACCTTC
once,TRBV7-3,-,TRBJ2-1,CASSFRRARGTYNEQFF,TGTGCCAGCAGCTTTCGAAGGGCGAGGGGGACCTACAATGAGCAGTTCTTC
-,TRBV2,TRBD1,TRBJ2-7,CASSERGPSYEQYF,TGTGCCAGCAGTGAAAGGGGGCCTTCCTACGAGCAGTACTTC
-,TRBV18,-,TRBJ2-1,CASSPSEQTPRQFF,TGTGCCAGCTCACCATCCGAACAGACCCCTCGGCAGTTCTTC
once,TRBV11-3,-,TRBJ2-7,CASSSPRGVRSYEQYF,TGTGCCAGCAGCTCTCCTAGGGGCGTGCGCTCCTACGAGCAGTACTTC
-,TRBV10-3,TRBD1,TRBJ1-1,CAIAADRERAEAFF,TGTGCCATCGCCGCCGACAGGGAGAGGGCTGAAGCTTTCTTT
-,TRBV7-3,TRBD1,TRBJ2-2,CASSSPGQGSTGELFF,TGTGCCAGCAGCTCGCCGGGACAGGGGAGTACCGGGGAGCTGTTTTTT
-,TRBV14,-,TRBJ2-6,CASSLTLVANVLTF,TGTGCCAGCAGCCTAACATTGGTGGCCAACGTCCTGACTTTC
-,TRBV6-6,-,TRBJ1-2,CASSYGGKGYGYTF,TGTGCCAGCAGTTACGGGGGGAAGGGCTATGGCTACACCTTC
-,TRBV10-3,-,TRBJ2-7,CAISPPGAGLRKSF,TGTGCCATCAGCCCTCCAGGGGCCGGACTCCGAAAAAGCTTC
-,TRBV21-1,-,TRBJ2-3,CASSGGPSDTQYF,TGTGCCAGCTCAGGGGGTCCTTCGGATACGCAGTATTTT
-,TRBV6-5,-,TRBJ2-7,CASKYSRGPYEQYF,TGTGCCAGCAAATATTCCAGGGGACCCTACGAGCAGTACTTC
-,TRBV6-6,-,TRBJ2-5,CASTLPGDAETQYF,TGTGCCAGCACCCTACCGGGGGATGCGGAGACCCAGTACTTC
-,TRBV5-1,-,TRBJ2-2,CASSLDSGELFF,TGCGCCAGCAGCTTGGACAGCGGGGAGCTGTTTTTT